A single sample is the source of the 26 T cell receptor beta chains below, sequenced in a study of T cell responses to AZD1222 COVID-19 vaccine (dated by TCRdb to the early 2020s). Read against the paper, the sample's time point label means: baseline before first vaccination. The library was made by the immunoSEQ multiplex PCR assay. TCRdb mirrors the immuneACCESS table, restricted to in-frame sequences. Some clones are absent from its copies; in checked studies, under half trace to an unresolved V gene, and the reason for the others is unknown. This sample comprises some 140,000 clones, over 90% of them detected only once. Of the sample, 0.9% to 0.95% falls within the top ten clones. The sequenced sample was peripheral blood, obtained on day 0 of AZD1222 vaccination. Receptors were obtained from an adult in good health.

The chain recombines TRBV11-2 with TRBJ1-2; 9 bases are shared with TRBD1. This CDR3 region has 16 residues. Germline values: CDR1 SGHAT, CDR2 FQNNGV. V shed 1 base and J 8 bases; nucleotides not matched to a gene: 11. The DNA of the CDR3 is TGTGCCAGCAGCTTAGTACTACCGGGACAGGGAAAAGGCTACACCTTC. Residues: CASSLVLPGQGKGYTF.

For the CDR3, the DNA is TGTGCCAGCAGCGTGTCGGCCGGACAGGGGTATGAAAAACTGTTTTTT. It yields the protein CASSVSAGQGYEKLFF. V gene TRBV9 combines with J gene TRBJ1-4; 9 bases map to TRBD1. The length of the CDR3 is 16 residues. The ends lost 2 bases at V and 6 bases at J; junction bases unmatched: 8. Germline lookup yields CDR1 SGDLS and CDR2 YYNGEE. Full variable domain (outside the CDR3, taken from reference TRBV9 and TRBJ1-4): DSGVTQTPKHLITATGQRVTLRCSPRSGDLSVYWYQQSLDQGLQFLIQYYNGEERAKGNILERFSAQQFPDLHSELNLSSLELGDSALYFCASSVSAGQGYEKLFFGSGTQLSVL.

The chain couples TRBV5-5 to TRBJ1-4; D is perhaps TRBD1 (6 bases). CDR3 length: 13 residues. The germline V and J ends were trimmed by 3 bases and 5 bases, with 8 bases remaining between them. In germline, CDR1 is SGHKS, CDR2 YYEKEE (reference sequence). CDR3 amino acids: CASSYTGNEKLFF. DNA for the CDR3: TGTGCCAGCAGCTATACAGGGAATGAAAAACTGTTTTTT.

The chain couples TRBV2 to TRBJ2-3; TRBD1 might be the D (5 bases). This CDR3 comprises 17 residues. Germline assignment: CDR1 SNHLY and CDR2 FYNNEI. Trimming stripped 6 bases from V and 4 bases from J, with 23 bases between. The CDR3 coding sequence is TGTGCCAGCAGGCCCTTTAGGGGTCGATTAAGGGCAGATACGCAGTATTTT. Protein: CASRPFRGRLRADTQYF.

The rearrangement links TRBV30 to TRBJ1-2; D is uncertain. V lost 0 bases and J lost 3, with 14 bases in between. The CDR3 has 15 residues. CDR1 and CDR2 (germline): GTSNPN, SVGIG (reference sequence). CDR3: CAWSVPQAWDYGYTF. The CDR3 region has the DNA TGTGCCTGGAGTGTACCCCAAGCGTGGGACTATGGCTACACCTTC.

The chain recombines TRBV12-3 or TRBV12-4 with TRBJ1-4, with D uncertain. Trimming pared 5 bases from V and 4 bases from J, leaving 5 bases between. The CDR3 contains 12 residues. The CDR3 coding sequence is TGTGCCAGCAGTATCGGTAATGAAAAACTGTTTTTT. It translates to CASSIGNEKLFF.

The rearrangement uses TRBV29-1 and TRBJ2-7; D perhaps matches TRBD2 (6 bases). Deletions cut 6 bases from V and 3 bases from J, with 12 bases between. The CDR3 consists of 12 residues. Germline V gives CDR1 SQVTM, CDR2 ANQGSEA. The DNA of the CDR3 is TGCAGCGTCGTATGGGGGGTCTACGAGCAGTACTTC. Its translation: CSVVWGVYEQYF.

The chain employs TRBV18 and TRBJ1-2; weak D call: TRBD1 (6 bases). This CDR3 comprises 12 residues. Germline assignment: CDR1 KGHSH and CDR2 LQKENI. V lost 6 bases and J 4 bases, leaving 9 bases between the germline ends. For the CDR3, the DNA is TGTGCCAGCTCGACAGGTCTCTATGGCTACACCTTC. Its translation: CASSTGLYGYTF. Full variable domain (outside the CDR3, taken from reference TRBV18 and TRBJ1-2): NAGVMQNPRHLVRRRGQEARLRCSPMKGHSHVYWYRQLPEEGLKFMVYLQKENIIDESGMPKERFSAEFPKEGPSILRIQQVVRGDSAAYFCASSTGLYGYTFGSGTRLTVV.

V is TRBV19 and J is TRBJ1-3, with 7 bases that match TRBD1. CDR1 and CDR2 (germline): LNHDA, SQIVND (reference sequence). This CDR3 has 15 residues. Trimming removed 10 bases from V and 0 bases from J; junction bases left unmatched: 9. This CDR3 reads CATGQERYSGNTIYF. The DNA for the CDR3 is TGTGCCACCGGACAGGAAAGATACTCTGGAAACACCATATATTTT. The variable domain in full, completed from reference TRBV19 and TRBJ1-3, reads DGGITQSPKYLFRKEGQNVTLSCEQNLNHDAMYWYRQDPGQGLRLIYYSQIVNDFQKGDIAEGYSVSREKKESFPLTVTSAQKNPTAFYLCATGQERYSGNTIYFGEGSWLTVV.

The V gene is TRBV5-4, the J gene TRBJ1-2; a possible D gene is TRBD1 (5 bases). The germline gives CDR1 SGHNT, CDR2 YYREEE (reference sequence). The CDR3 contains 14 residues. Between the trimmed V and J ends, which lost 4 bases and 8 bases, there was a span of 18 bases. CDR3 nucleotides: TGTGCCAGCAGCCTTGTACAGGAGAATGGGGGCTACACCTTC. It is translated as CASSLVQENGGYTF.

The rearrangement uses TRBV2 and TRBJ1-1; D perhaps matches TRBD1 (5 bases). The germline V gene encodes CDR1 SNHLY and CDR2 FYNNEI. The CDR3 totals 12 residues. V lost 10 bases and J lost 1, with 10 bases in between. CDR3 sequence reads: CATQGGNTEAFF. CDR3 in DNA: TGTGCCACCCAGGGAGGGAACACTGAAGCTTTCTTT.

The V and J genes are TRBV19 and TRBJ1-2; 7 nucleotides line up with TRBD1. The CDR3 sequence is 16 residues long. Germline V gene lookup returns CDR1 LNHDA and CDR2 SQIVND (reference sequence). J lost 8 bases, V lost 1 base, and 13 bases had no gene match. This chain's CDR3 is CASSIGAGTADGGYTF. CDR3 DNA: TGTGCCAGTAGTATAGGAGCCGGGACAGCGGATGGAGGCTACACCTTC.

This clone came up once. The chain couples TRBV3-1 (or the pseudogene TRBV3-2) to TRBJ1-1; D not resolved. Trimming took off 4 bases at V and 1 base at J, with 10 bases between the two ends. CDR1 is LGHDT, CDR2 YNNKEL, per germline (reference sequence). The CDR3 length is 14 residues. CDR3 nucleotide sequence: TGTGCCAGCAGCCGGAAGATCCGGAACACTGAAGCTTTCTTT. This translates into CASSRKIRNTEAFF.

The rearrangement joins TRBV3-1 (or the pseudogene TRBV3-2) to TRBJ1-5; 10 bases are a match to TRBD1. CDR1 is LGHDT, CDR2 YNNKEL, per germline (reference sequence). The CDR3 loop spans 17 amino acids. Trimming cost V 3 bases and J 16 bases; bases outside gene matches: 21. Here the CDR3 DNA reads TGTGCCAGCAGCCATACAACCTCGGACAGGGGGGGCTGGAATATACATTTT. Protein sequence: CASSHTTSDRGGWNIHF.

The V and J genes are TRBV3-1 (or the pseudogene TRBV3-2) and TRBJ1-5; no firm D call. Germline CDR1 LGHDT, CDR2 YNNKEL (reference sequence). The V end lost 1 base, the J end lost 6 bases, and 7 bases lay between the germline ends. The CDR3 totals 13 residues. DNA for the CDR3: TGTGCCAGCAGCCAAGCCCGGGGTCAGCCCCAGCATTTT. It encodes CASSQARGQPQHF.

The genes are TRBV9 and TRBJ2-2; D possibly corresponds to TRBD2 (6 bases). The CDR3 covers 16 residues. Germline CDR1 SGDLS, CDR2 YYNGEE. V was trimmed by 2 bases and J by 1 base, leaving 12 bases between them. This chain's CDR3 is CASSVFPAGNTGELFF. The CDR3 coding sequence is TGTGCCAGCAGCGTCTTCCCAGCGGGGAACACCGGGGAGCTGTTTTTT.

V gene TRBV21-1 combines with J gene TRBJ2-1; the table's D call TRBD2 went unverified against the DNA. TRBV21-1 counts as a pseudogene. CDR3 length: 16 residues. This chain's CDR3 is CASSKHRTGRYNEQFF. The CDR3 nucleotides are TGTGCCAGCAGCAAACATAGAACGGGGAGATACAATGAGCAGTTCTTC.

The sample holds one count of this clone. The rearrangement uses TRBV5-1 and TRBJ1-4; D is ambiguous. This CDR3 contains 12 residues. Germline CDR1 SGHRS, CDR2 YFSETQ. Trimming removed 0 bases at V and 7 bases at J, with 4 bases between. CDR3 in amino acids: CASSLGGEKLFF. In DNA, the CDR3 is TGCGCCAGCAGCTTGGGAGGTGAAAAACTGTTTTTT.

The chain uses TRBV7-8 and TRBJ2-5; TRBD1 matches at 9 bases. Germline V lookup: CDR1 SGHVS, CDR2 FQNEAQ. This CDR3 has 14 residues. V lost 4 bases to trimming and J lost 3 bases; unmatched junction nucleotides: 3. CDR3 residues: CASSWTGAKETQYF. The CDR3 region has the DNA TGTGCCAGCAGCTGGACAGGGGCCAAAGAGACCCAGTACTTC.

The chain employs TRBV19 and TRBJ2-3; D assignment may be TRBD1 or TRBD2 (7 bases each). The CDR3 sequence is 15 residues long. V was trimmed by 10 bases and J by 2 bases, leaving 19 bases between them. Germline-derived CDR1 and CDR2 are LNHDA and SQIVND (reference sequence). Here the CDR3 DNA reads TGTGCCACCAAAGGGGGGGACAGCCTCACAGATACGCAGTATTTT. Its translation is CATKGGDSLTDTQYF. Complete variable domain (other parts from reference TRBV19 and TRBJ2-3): DGGITQSPKYLFRKEGQNVTLSCEQNLNHDAMYWYRQDPGQGLRLIYYSQIVNDFQKGDIAEGYSVSREKKESFPLTVTSAQKNPTAFYLCATKGGDSLTDTQYFGPGTRLTVL.

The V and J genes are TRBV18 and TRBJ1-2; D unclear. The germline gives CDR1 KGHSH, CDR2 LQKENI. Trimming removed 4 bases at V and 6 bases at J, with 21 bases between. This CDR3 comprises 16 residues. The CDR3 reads CASSRAYGEGSDGYTF. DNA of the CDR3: TGTGCCAGCTCACGCGCTTACGGGGAGGGATCTGATGGCTACACCTTC. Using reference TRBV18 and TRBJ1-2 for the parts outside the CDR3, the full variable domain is NAGVMQNPRHLVRRRGQEARLRCSPMKGHSHVYWYRQLPEEGLKFMVYLQKENIIDESGMPKERFSAEFPKEGPSILRIQQVVRGDSAAYFCASSRAYGEGSDGYTFGSGTRLTVV.

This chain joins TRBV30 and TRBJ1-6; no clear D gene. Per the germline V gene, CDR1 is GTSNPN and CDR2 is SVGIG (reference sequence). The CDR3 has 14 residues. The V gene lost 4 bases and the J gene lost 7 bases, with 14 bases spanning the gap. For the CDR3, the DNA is TGTGCCTGGAATTGGGCGGGAGGAAATTCACCCCTCCACTTT. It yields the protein CAWNWAGGNSPLHF.

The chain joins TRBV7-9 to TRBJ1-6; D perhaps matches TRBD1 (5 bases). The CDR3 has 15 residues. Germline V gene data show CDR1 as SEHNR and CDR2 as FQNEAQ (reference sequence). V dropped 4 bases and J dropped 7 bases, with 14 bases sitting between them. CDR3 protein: CASSSTLGGNSPLHF. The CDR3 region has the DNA TGTGCCAGCAGCTCTACCTTGGGGGGAAATTCACCCCTCCACTTT.

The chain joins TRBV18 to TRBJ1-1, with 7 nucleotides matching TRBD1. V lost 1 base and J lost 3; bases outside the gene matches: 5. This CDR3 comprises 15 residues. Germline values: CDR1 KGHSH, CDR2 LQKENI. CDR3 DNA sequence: TGTGCCAGCTCACCACGAGAAAGGGGGCACACTGAAGCTTTCTTT. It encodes CASSPRERGHTEAFF.

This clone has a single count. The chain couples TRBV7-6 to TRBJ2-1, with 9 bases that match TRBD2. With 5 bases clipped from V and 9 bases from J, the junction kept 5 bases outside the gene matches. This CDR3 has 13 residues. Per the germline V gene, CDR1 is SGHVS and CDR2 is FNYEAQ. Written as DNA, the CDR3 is TGTGCCAGCAGCCTAAGGACTAGCGTTGAGCAGTTCTTC. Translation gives CASSLRTSVEQFF.

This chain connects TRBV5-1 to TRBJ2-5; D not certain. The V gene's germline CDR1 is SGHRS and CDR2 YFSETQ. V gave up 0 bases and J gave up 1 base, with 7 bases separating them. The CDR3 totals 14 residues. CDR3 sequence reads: CASSLALSQETQYF. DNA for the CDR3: TGCGCCAGCAGCTTGGCCCTGTCCCAAGAGACCCAGTACTTC. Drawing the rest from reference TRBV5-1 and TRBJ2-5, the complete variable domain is KAGVTQTPRYLIKTRGQQVTLSCSPISGHRSVSWYQQTPGQGLQFLFEYFSETQRNKGNFPGRFSGRQFSNSRSEMNVSTLELGDSALYLCASSLALSQETQYFGPGTRLLVL.